The rows below give T cell receptor beta chains drawn from one sample of a study of type 1 and type 2 diabetes patients. TCRdb recomputed calls from the multiplex PCR reads with MiXCR, one row per CDR3 protein. The data hold approximately 260,000 distinct CDR3 sequences, with 40% to 50% observed a single time. The sequenced sample consisted of peripheral blood mononuclear cells (PBMCs). All receptors derive from a man aged 18 to 29 with type 2 diabetes. The CDR3 runs from the conserved cysteine through the conserved F or W. D genes are given only for firm matches. The size of a clone is reported for some rows only, either as once, few or many, or as a class for expanded clones.

v_call	clone_size	j_call	d_call	cdr3_length	cdr3_aa	cdr3_nt
TRBV20-1	NA	TRBJ2-7	NA	12	CSVNDRSYEQYF	TGCAGTGTCAATGACAGGTCCTACGAGCAGTACTTC
TRBV6-5	once	TRBJ1-1	NA	16	CASSPVRRGRITGEVF	TGTGCCAGCAGTCCCGTCAGGCGGGGGCGGATTACTGGGGAGGTCTTT
TRBV18	once	TRBJ1-2	TRBD1	15	CASSPSAGGGYGYTF	TGTGCCAGCTCACCATCTGCAGGGGGAGGCTATGGCTACACCTTC
TRBV20-1	NA	TRBJ2-5	TRBD1	13	CSAKGTGVETQYF	TGCAGTGCCAAAGGGACAGGGGTAGAGACCCAGTACTTC
TRBV13	NA	TRBJ2-1	NA	14	CASSLQGPYNEQFF	TGTGCCAGCAGCTTACAGGGGCCCTACAATGAGCAGTTCTTC
TRBV10-3	many	TRBJ1-6	NA	13	CAISESEGSPLHF	TGTGCCATCAGTGAGTCGGAGGGTTCACCCCTCCACTTT
TRBV7-6	few	TRBJ1-4	NA	16	CASSSENPSRNEKLFF	TGTGCCAGCAGCTCCGAAAATCCTTCGCGGAATGAAAAACTGTTTTTT
TRBV6-1	NA	TRBJ1-6	NA	14	CASSERQANSPLHF	TGTGCCAGCAGTGAAAGGCAAGCAAACTCACCCCTCCACTTT
TRBV29-1	NA	TRBJ2-1	TRBD1	13	CSASGGQNNEQFF	TGCAGCGCGTCTGGGGGACAGAACAATGAGCAGTTCTTC
TRBV24-1	NA	TRBJ2-7	NA	14	CATSDSGLSYEQYF	TGTGCCACCAGTGATTCGGGGCTCTCCTACGAGCAGTACTTC
TRBV19	NA	TRBJ2-7	TRBD1	15	CASSMKGGERYEQYF	TGTGCCAGTAGTATGAAAGGGGGCGAGAGATACGAGCAGTACTTC
TRBV29-1	NA	TRBJ2-1	TRBD1	12	CSVDQTGNEQFF	TGCAGCGTAGACCAGACAGGGAATGAGCAGTTCTTC
TRBV9	few	TRBJ1-2	NA	14	CASSVGGGGYGYTF	TGTGCCAGCAGCGTGGGGGGAGGGGGCTATGGCTACACCTTC
TRBV12-3/TRBV12-4	few	TRBJ1-5	TRBD1	15	CASSPSTGGSQPQHF	TGTGCCAGCAGCCCTTCGACAGGGGGTAGTCAGCCCCAGCATTTT
TRBV7-2	NA	TRBJ2-7	TRBD1	16	CASSLILPDRDYEQYF	TGTGCCAGCAGCTTAATTCTCCCGGACAGGGACTACGAGCAGTACTTC
TRBV10-3	NA	TRBJ2-3	NA	13	CAIRRKPTDTQYF	TGTGCCATCCGGAGGAAACCCACAGATACGCAGTATTTT